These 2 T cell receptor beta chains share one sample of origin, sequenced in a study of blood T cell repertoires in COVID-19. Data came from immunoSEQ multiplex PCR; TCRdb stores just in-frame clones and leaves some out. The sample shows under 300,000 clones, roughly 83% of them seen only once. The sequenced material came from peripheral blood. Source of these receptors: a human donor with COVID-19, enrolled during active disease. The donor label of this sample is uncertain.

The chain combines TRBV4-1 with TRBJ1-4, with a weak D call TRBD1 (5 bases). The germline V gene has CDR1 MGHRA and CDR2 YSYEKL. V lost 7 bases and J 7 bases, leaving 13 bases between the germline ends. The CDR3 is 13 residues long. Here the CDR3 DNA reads TGCGCCAGCACCCTTTTGGGGGGTGAAAAACTGTTTTTT. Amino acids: CASTLLGGEKLFF.

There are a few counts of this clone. CDR3 sequence reads: CASSRSQGTEAFF. CDR3 in DNA: TGTGCCAGCAGCCGCAGCCAGGGTACTGAAGCTTTCTTT. The chain links TRBV12-3 or TRBV12-4 to TRBJ1-1; weak D call: TRBD1 (5 bases). The CDR3 spans 13 residues. Trimming removed 6 bases at V and 5 bases at J, with 13 bases between.